This TCR beta chain was found in a study of blood T cell repertoires in COVID-19. The CDR3 consists of 18 residues. Looked up from germline, CDR1 is SGDLS and CDR2 is YYNGEE. The V and J ends lost 4 bases and 4 bases, in that order; junction bases with no gene match: 17. Original processing notes: For nucleated cells, counts were estimated from reference gene primer amplification. Assay used: immunoSEQ multiplex PCR; TCRdb lists only in-frame clones, some missing. V, J and clone size were drawn from that table, and D and trimming were deduced from the DNA. The top ten hold more than 12% of the sample, which has 80,000 to 95,000 clones, more than 75% seen once.

The rearrangement joins TRBV9 to TRBJ2-3, with TRBD2 identical over 8 bases. The receptor was derived from an older woman with acute or convalescent COVID-19. Sequencing was done on a sample of peripheral blood. This CDR3 reads CASSPLSGSVIAPDTQYF. CDR3 sequence (DNA): TGTGCCAGCAGCCCTTTGAGCGGGAGCGTCATTGCCCCAGATACGCAGTATTTT. Variable domain in full (rest from reference TRBV9 and TRBJ2-3): DSGVTQTPKHLITATGQRVTLRCSPRSGDLSVYWYQQSLDQGLQFLIQYYNGEERAKGNILERFSAQQFPDLHSELNLSSLELGDSALYFCASSPLSGSVIAPDTQYFGPGTRLTVL.